A selection of T cell receptor beta chains follows, all from one sample in a study of T-cell reconstitution after alpha-beta-depleted transplantation in children. In TCRdb, the PCR reads were re-called with MiXCR into one record per CDR3 protein. The data contain hundreds of thousands of distinct CDR3 sequences, roughly 13% of them seen just once; the ten biggest clones take up approximately 2%. The material sequenced was PBMCs, mostly from graft donor cells, taken 360 days after TCRalphabeta/CD19-depleted stem cell transplant. The receptors come from a male patient younger than 18 who had a stem cell transplant for acute myeloid leukemia, so the T cells may come from the graft donor. CDR3s include the opening cysteine and the closing phenylalanine or tryptophan. The D gene is left open where the match is weak. The size entry is marked missing in some rows and otherwise reads once, few, many or a size class.

TRBJ2-2	TRBV27	TRBD1	NA	TGTGCCAGCAGTTTTAAGGGGGCCTCGGACACCGGGGAGCTGTTTTTT	CASSFKGASDTGELFF
TRBJ2-1	TRBV4-3	TRBD2	few	TGCGCCAGCAGCCAAGAGGTAGCGGGTCTAGAAGATGAGCAGTTCTTC	CASSQEVAGLEDEQFF
TRBJ2-1	TRBV10-3	TRBD1	NA	TGTGCCATCAAAGGACAGGGCTCCTACAATGAGCAGTTCTTC	CAIKGQGSYNEQFF
TRBJ2-5	TRBV28	TRBD2	NA	TGTGCCAGCAGTTATCTAGCGGGAGTCGGAGGAGAGACCCAGTACTTC	CASSYLAGVGGETQYF
TRBJ2-3	TRBV5-1	TRBD1	NA	TGCGCCAGCATGAACCGGGACAGGGGTTGGGCAGATACGCAGTATTTT	CASMNRDRGWADTQYF
TRBJ2-5	TRBV7-3	TRBD2	NA	TGTGCCAGCAGCTTACCAGCGGGAGCCTCTGGAGAGACCCAGTACTTC	CASSLPAGASGETQYF
TRBJ2-5	TRBV7-8	TRBD2	once	TGTGCCAGCAGCTTAAGGCCTAGCGGGAGGGCCCAAGAGACCCAGTACTTC	CASSLRPSGRAQETQYF
TRBJ2-2	TRBV4-3	TRBD2	few	TGCGCCAGCAGCCAAGATATCGGCGGGAGTATGCAGTGGGGGGAGCTGTTTTTT	CASSQDIGGSMQWGELFF
TRBJ1-1	TRBV7-6	TRBD1	NA	TGTGCCAGCAGCCCGGGGACAGGGGGCCTCTCGGAAGCTTTCTTT	CASSPGTGGLSEAFF
TRBJ2-1	TRBV20-1	TRBD2	few	TGCAGTGATGCTAGCGGTTACAATGAGCAGTTCTTC	CSDASGYNEQFF
TRBJ2-4	TRBV25-1	TRBD2	NA	TGTGCCAGCAGGGGGGCCGTGGTAGCGGGAGGGCCTAGGAACATTCAGTACTTC	CASRGAVVAGGPRNIQYF
TRBJ2-7	TRBV4-3	NA	many	TGCGCCAGCAGCCACGGGGCGGGCGGGTCCTACGAGCAGTACTTC	CASSHGAGGSYEQYF
TRBJ2-7	TRBV4-3	NA	few	TGCGCCAGCAGCCAAGAAAGGGGGACCTACGAGCAGTACTTC	CASSQERGTYEQYF
TRBJ1-1	TRBV7-9	NA	few	TGTGCCAGCAGCTTAGGACGGCTAGGGCAGGACCCTGAAGCTTTCTTT	CASSLGRLGQDPEAFF
TRBJ1-6	TRBV11-1	NA	NA	TGTGCCAGCAGCTCGGGATTTGGGAATTCACCCCTCCACTTT	CASSSGFGNSPLHF
TRBJ2-7	TRBV20-1	NA	NA	TGCAGTGTCAGAGGTATCTCACTCGAGCAGTACTTC	CSVRGISLEQYF
TRBJ2-2	TRBV24-1	NA	few	TGTGCCACCAGTGATACGGACTTTCCCGGGGAGCTGTTTTTT	CATSDTDFPGELFF
TRBJ1-1	TRBV10-3	NA	NA	TGTGCCATCAGTGCCCAGGGAGACACTGAAGCTTTCTTT	CAISAQGDTEAFF
TRBJ2-1	TRBV2	NA	many	TGTGCCAGCAGTGAGGTAGCGATTAAAAGAAATGAGCAGTTCTTC	CASSEVAIKRNEQFF
TRBJ2-5	TRBV18	NA	many	TGTGCCAGCTCACCAAGTAGCCAAGAGACCCAGTACTTC	CASSPSSQETQYF
TRBJ2-5	TRBV20-1	NA	NA	TGCAGTGCTATCCGGGGGACAGAAGAGACCCAGTACTTC	CSAIRGTEETQYF
TRBJ2-1	TRBV12-3/TRBV12-4	TRBD2	few	TGTGCCAGCAGTTTTGGCGGGAGAGTGGGTGGGCAGTTCTTC	CASSFGGRVGGQFF
TRBJ2-5	TRBV4-3	NA	many	TGCGCCAGCAGCCGGAGCCAGGGTCCGGAGACCCAGTACTTC	CASSRSQGPETQYF
TRBJ2-7	TRBV28	NA	few	TGTGCCAGCAGTTTAAGGTGGTACGAGCAGTACTTC	CASSLRWYEQYF
TRBJ2-1	TRBV5-1	NA	few	TGCGCCAGCAGAACAAGCCCCCAAAATGAGCAGTTCTTC	CASRTSPQNEQFF
TRBJ2-4	TRBV6-1	NA	many	TGTGCCAGCACCTCAGGATCGGCGATAGCCAAAAACATTCAGTACTTC	CASTSGSAIAKNIQYF
TRBJ2-5	TRBV4-3	NA	NA	TGCGCCAGCAGCCCGTGGGAGGAATGGGAGACCCAGTACTTC	CASSPWEEWETQYF
TRBJ2-5	TRBV29-1	TRBD1	NA	TGCAGCGTTGAAGTGGACAGGGCCGGAGAGACCCAGTACTTC	CSVEVDRAGETQYF
TRBJ2-7	TRBV27	TRBD2	many	TGTGCCAGCAGGACTAGCGGGACTTTCTACGAGCAGTACTTC	CASRTSGTFYEQYF
TRBJ1-1	TRBV10-3	NA	many	TGTGCCATCAGTGACTACGGGGACGAAGCTTTCTTT	CAISDYGDEAFF
TRBJ2-1	TRBV27	NA	NA	TGTGCCAGCAGTTCTTCTCACCGGGACAATGAGCAGTTCTTC	CASSSSHRDNEQFF